Presented here are 29 T cell receptor beta chains from one specimen sequenced in a study of cytotoxic CD8 clonotypes in ibrutinib-treated CLL. Profiled with immunoSEQ multiplex PCR; TCRdb holds only in-frame clones, not every one. The table has over 75,000 clones, 60% to 80% seen once. The input for sequencing was PBMCs, taken after 12 months of ibrutinib treatment. These receptors all stem from a human donor with chronic lymphocytic leukemia.

This chain links TRBV6-5 with TRBJ2-1; D is perhaps TRBD1 (6 bases). Between the trimmed V and J ends, which lost 5 bases and 9 bases, there was a span of 20 bases. This CDR3 is built from 15 residues. The germline CDR1 and CDR2 sequences are MNHEY and SVGAGI. CDR3 in DNA: TGTGCCAGCAGTCAAACCCCATCAGGGGAAGGTGAGCAGTTCTTC. Its translation is CASSQTPSGEGEQFF.

This sequence joins TRBV19 and TRBJ1-6, with 7 nucleotides matching TRBD1. Germline V gene data show CDR1 as LNHDA and CDR2 as SQIVND (reference sequence). CDR3 length equals 14 residues. The V segment lost 5 bases and the J segment 10 bases; nucleotides outside the gene matches: 8. CDR3 coding DNA: TGTGCCAGTAGTTTCCGGGACAGAGGGTCACCCCTCCACTTT. Translated, it gives CASSFRDRGSPLHF. Using reference TRBV19 and TRBJ1-6 for the parts outside the CDR3, the full variable domain is DGGITQSPKYLFRKEGQNVTLSCEQNLNHDAMYWYRQDPGQGLRLIYYSQIVNDFQKGDIAEGYSVSREKKESFPLTVTSAQKNPTAFYLCASSFRDRGSPLHFGNGTRLTVT.

The V call is TRBV7-2, the J call TRBJ2-1; D is perhaps TRBD1 or TRBD2 (6 bases each). The CDR3 spans 15 residues. V lost 3 bases to trimming and J lost 9 bases, with 18 bases between them. The V gene's germline CDR1 is SGHTA and CDR2 FQGNSA. The CDR3 DNA reads TGTGCCAGCAGCTTGTCGGTTTCCAGGGGAGGTGAGCAGTTCTTC. Amino acids: CASSLSVSRGGEQFF.

In this sample, this clone turned up once. The genes are TRBV10-2 and TRBJ1-5; D uncertain. Germline V CDR1 and CDR2: WSHSY, SAAADI. The CDR3 runs to 13 residues. Trimming removed 5 bases at V and 5 bases at J, with 10 bases between. CDR3 region: CASSSYGDQPQHF. CDR3 coding DNA: TGCGCCAGCAGTTCATACGGGGATCAGCCCCAGCATTTT.

The CDR3 DNA reads as TGTGCCTGGAGTGTTGGCAGGGTCAGCTCCTACGAGCAGTACTTC. Amino acid sequence: CAWSVGRVSSYEQYF. J is TRBJ2-7 and V is TRBV30; maybe TRBD1 (5 bases). The V end lost 0 bases, the J end lost 0 bases, and 12 bases lay between the germline ends. Germline assignment: CDR1 GTSNPN and CDR2 SVGIG (reference sequence). This CDR3 spans 15 amino acids.

This clone has just a few counts. This chain joins TRBV19 and TRBJ2-5; a weak D match, TRBD1 (6 bases). This CDR3 has 13 residues. The V end was cut by 4 bases, the J end by 4 bases, with 10 bases between. Per germline, CDR1 LNHDA and CDR2 SQIVND (reference sequence). CDR3 sequence reads: CASSRTVLETQYF. CDR3 coding DNA: TGTGCCAGTAGTAGGACAGTATTAGAGACCCAGTACTTC.

V gene TRBV5-6 combines with J gene TRBJ1-2; D is undetermined. The CDR3 has 14 amino acids. Trimming took 3 bases from V and 1 from J, leaving 10 bases between them. The germline CDR1 and CDR2 sequences are SGHDT and YYEEEE. The CDR3 region is CASSSLGSNYGYTF. The CDR3 coding sequence is TGTGCCAGCAGCTCTCTGGGGAGTAACTATGGCTACACCTTC.

In its sample, this clone was seen once. In nucleotides, the CDR3 is TGCGCCAGCAGCTCAAGCTCGGACAGGGGGAGCACAGATACGCAGTATTTT. Translating gives CASSSSSDRGSTDTQYF. The chain joins TRBV5-1 to TRBJ2-3; TRBD1 matches 10 bases. The CDR3 contains 17 residues. Per the germline V gene, CDR1 is SGHRS and CDR2 is YFSETQ. V lost 3 bases and J lost 0; bases outside the gene matches: 7.

This clone appeared a few times. J is TRBJ2-3 and V is TRBV11-2, with D perhaps matching TRBD2 (6 bases). V was trimmed by 3 bases and J by 6 bases, leaving 13 bases between them. CDR1 SGHAT and CDR2 FQNNGV come from the germline V gene. The CDR3 sequence is 14 residues long. As DNA, the CDR3 is TGTGCCAGCAGCTTGACTAGTACGTCGGATACGCAGTATTTT. This encodes CASSLTSTSDTQYF.

This sequence joins TRBV25-1 and TRBJ2-7; D call uncertain. Trimming removed 9 bases from V and 3 bases from J, with 3 bases in between. Germline V gene lookup returns CDR1 MGHDK and CDR2 SYGVNS. The CDR3 sequence is 9 residues long. CDR3 protein: CASHYEQYF. Here the CDR3 DNA reads TGTGCCAGTCACTACGAGCAGTACTTC.

CDR3 DNA sequence: TGCGCCAGCAGCTCAAGTGCAACTAATGAAAAACTGTTTTTT. Its translation: CASSSSATNEKLFF. The chain recombines TRBV5-1 with TRBJ1-4; D unclear. CDR3 length: 14 amino acids. Deletions cut 3 bases from V and 0 bases from J, with 6 bases between. CDR1 and CDR2 from the germline V gene are SGHRS and YFSETQ. The entire variable domain, with the rest obtained from reference TRBV5-1 and TRBJ1-4, is as follows: KAGVTQTPRYLIKTRGQQVTLSCSPISGHRSVSWYQQTPGQGLQFLFEYFSETQRNKGNFPGRFSGRQFSNSRSEMNVSTLELGDSALYLCASSSSATNEKLFFGSGTQLSVL.

This clone was detected only a few times. The chain has TRBV27 and TRBJ2-2; 7 bases fit TRBD2. The CDR3 spans 15 residues. Germline CDR1 and CDR2: MNHEY and SMNVEV (reference sequence). The trim removed 3 bases at V and 1 base at J, leaving 2 bases unmatched. CDR3 sequence reads: CASSLERGNTGELFF. CDR3 in DNA: TGTGCCAGCAGTTTGGAGCGGGGGAACACCGGGGAGCTGTTTTTT.

The rearrangement uses TRBV10-1 and TRBJ2-7; a weak D match, TRBD1 (5 bases). The CDR3 is 14 amino acids. The V gene's germline CDR1 is WNHNN and CDR2 SYGVQD (reference sequence). Trimming stripped 5 bases from V and 0 bases from J, with 11 bases between. CDR3 loop: CASSRTGDSYEQYF. The CDR3 nucleotides read TGCGCCAGCAGTAGAACAGGAGACTCCTACGAGCAGTACTTC.

The CDR3 DNA follows: TGTGCCAGTAGTATCCTTAACACCGGGGAGCTGTTTTTT. Its translation: CASSILNTGELFF. V is TRBV19 and J is TRBJ2-2, with D hard to call. This CDR3 comprises 13 residues. Germline CDR1 is LNHDA and CDR2 is SQIVND (reference sequence). The germline V and J ends were trimmed by 3 bases and 2 bases, with 4 bases remaining between them.

J is TRBJ2-3 and V is TRBV5-1; 7 nucleotides agree with TRBD1. Germline loops: CDR1 SGHRS, CDR2 YFSETQ. V lost 3 bases to trimming and J lost 0 bases; unmatched junction nucleotides: 10. The CDR3 is 17 amino acids. DNA for the CDR3: TGCGCCAGCAGCTCTCGGGACAGAAGATTTAGCACAGATACGCAGTATTTT. Protein product: CASSSRDRRFSTDTQYF.

This clone occurred once. DNA for the CDR3: TGTGCCAGCAGTTTCGAGAGGGGCCCTACTCGGGATGAAAAACTGTTTTTT. The encoded protein is CASSFERGPTRDEKLFF. The rearrangement uses TRBV28 and TRBJ1-4, with D possibly TRBD1 on 5 matching bases. Germline V gene sequence: CDR1 MDHEN, CDR2 SYDVKM. V was clipped by 3 bases and J by 6 bases, with 20 bases between them. This CDR3 region has 17 residues.

This chain joins TRBV4-1 and TRBJ2-5; D is unclear. The CDR3 is made up of 13 amino acids. Germline V gene data show CDR1 as MGHRA and CDR2 as YSYEKL. The V and J ends lost 1 base and 4 bases respectively, with 7 bases between them. CDR3 sequence: CASSQGRGETQYF. The DNA for the CDR3 is TGCGCCAGCAGCCAAGGGAGAGGAGAGACCCAGTACTTC.

The V call is TRBV6-1, the J call TRBJ2-1, with unresolved D. The germline CDR1 and CDR2 sequences are MNHNS and SASEGT. This CDR3 spans 12 amino acids. The V end was cut by 3 bases, the J end by 11 bases, with 11 bases between. The CDR3 nucleotides are TGTGCCAGCAGTGAGGTAACCCCTCAGCAGTTCTTC. Translation: CASSEVTPQQFF.

The chain links TRBV6-1 to TRBJ2-1; 10 nucleotides match TRBD2. The germline gives CDR1 MNHNS, CDR2 SASEGT. The CDR3 extends over 15 amino acids. V shed 4 bases, J shed 6 bases, and the junction held 6 bases outside the gene matches. The CDR3 region is CASSVWQREGNEQFF. CDR3 coding DNA: TGTGCCAGCAGTGTATGGCAGCGGGAGGGCAATGAGCAGTTCTTC.

V gene TRBV7-8 combines with J gene TRBJ1-5; possible D gene TRBD1, 5 bases. Germline CDR1 and CDR2: SGHVS and FQNEAQ. The CDR3 contains 17 residues. V lost 5 bases and J 0 bases, leaving 17 bases between the germline ends. This chain's CDR3 is CASSVYRDFNSNQPQHF. The CDR3 DNA follows: TGTGCCAGCAGCGTGTACCGGGACTTCAATAGCAATCAGCCCCAGCATTTT.

The rearrangement uses TRBV6-1 and TRBJ1-5; D is unresolved. Germline V CDR1 and CDR2: MNHNS, SASEGT. V gave up 5 bases and J gave up 4 bases, with 9 bases separating them. This CDR3 is 13 amino acids long. CDR3 loop: CASSSGRNQPQHF. CDR3 DNA sequence: TGTGCCAGCAGTTCCGGGAGGAATCAGCCCCAGCATTTT.

The chain employs TRBV4-2 and TRBJ1-4; TRBD1 matches at 8 bases. V lost 5 bases, J lost 6 bases, and 8 bases stayed unmatched. Germline assignment: CDR1 LGHNA and CDR2 YNFKEQ. The CDR3 covers 15 residues. The CDR3 DNA reads TGTGCCAGCAGCTATTCGACAGGGGCTGATGAAAAACTGTTTTTT. Translation gives CASSYSTGADEKLFF.

The rearrangement links TRBV11-3 to TRBJ2-6; 7 bases are a match to TRBD1. The CDR3 runs to 16 residues. Germline V gene sequence: CDR1 SGHNT, CDR2 YENEEA. With V trimmed by 5 bases and J by 4 bases, 8 bases remained unmatched. In DNA form, the CDR3 reads TGTGCCAGCAGCCCAGGACAGGCCAAGGGGGCCAACGTCCTGACTTTC. This gives the protein CASSPGQAKGANVLTF.

Here the CDR3 DNA reads TGTGCCAGCAGCCCCCCCGGGACAGGGAACACTGAAGCTTTCTTT. Protein sequence: CASSPPGTGNTEAFF. V usage is TRBV7-8 and J usage is TRBJ1-1, with 8 bases matching TRBD1. The CDR3 covers 15 residues. Germline V gene sequence: CDR1 SGHVS, CDR2 FQNEAQ. V lost 5 bases to trimming and J lost 1 base; unmatched junction nucleotides: 6.

The chain has TRBV7-2 and TRBJ2-7; 10 nucleotides agree with TRBD2. The CDR3 runs to 16 residues. V was clipped by 5 bases and J by 2 bases; unmatched bases: 9. Germline V CDR1 and CDR2: SGHTA, FQGNSA. The CDR3 sequence: CASSNPSGGLTYEQYF. CDR3 DNA: TGTGCCAGCAGCAACCCTAGCGGGGGACTTACCTACGAGCAGTACTTC.

CDR3: CSVHRGGTQYF. For the CDR3, the DNA is TGCAGCGTCCATCGGGGGGGGACCCAGTACTTC. This sequence joins TRBV29-1 and TRBJ2-5, with TRBD2 matching 8 bases. CDR1 is SQVTM and CDR2 is ANQGSEA in the germline V gene. The CDR3 consists of 11 residues. V was pared by 6 bases and J by 7 bases, with 4 bases of the junction left unmatched.

The chain employs TRBV5-4 and TRBJ1-1; D is perhaps TRBD1 (6 bases). This CDR3 is built from 15 residues. Germline V gene sequence: CDR1 SGHNT, CDR2 YYREEE (reference sequence). V dropped 3 bases and J dropped 2 bases, with 14 bases sitting between them. CDR3 region: CASSSQKGDNTEAFF. As DNA, the CDR3 is TGTGCCAGCAGCTCTCAGAAGGGGGACAACACTGAAGCTTTCTTT.

This rearrangement joins TRBV5-4 to TRBJ2-7; 7 bases are a match to TRBD2. The CDR3 length is 15 residues. Trimming cost V 4 bases and J 3 bases; bases outside gene matches: 10. Germline CDR1 is SGHNT and CDR2 is YYREEE (reference sequence). CDR3: CASSPEALASYEQYF. The DNA for the CDR3 is TGTGCCAGCAGCCCGGAGGCACTAGCGAGCTACGAGCAGTACTTC.

V and J are TRBV5-5 and TRBJ1-1; D is perhaps TRBD1 (6 bases). In germline, CDR1 is SGHKS, CDR2 YYEKEE (reference sequence). The V and J ends lost 0 bases and 0 bases respectively, with 9 bases between them. This CDR3 is built from 15 residues. CDR3 amino acids: CASSLEGVMNTEAFF. The CDR3 nucleotides read TGTGCCAGCAGCTTGGAGGGGGTGATGAACACTGAAGCTTTCTTT.